These 13 T cell receptor beta chains share one sample of origin, sequenced in a study of identical twins. TCRdb itself ran the 5' RACE reads through MiXCR, one entry per CDR3 protein. The profile covers hundreds of thousands of distinct CDR3 sequences, with roughly 18% appearing a single time and roughly 14% taken by the ten largest. These data were likewise used in another study, on T cells expressing NK-cell markers.

The sequencing sample was made of PBMCs. These receptors were obtained from a woman under 30 in good health.

This chain joins TRBV29-1 and TRBJ2-7; D is ambiguous. CDR3 length: 13 residues. The germline V and J ends were trimmed by 7 bases and 7 bases, with 20 bases remaining between them. CDR1 and CDR2 (germline): SQVTM, ANQGSEA. The CDR3 DNA reads TGCAGCGCCGGCCGGCAGGACCTAGAGGAGCAGTACTTC. Protein: CSAGRQDLEEQYF.

This sequence joins TRBV20-1 and TRBJ2-4; perhaps D is TRBD1 or TRBD2 (6 bases each). Germline V gives CDR1 DFQATT, CDR2 SNEGSKA (reference sequence). The V gene lost 8 bases and the J gene lost 8 bases, with 16 bases spanning the gap. There are 12 residues in the CDR3. The CDR3 DNA reads TGCAGTAGTCGGGGGCTCGGGGACATTCAGTACTTC. Amino acids: CSSRGLGDIQYF.

This sequence joins TRBV18 and TRBJ2-5; 9 positions agree with TRBD2. V lost 0 bases, J lost 1 base, and 6 bases stayed unmatched. CDR3 length: 17 residues. The germline CDR1 and CDR2 sequences are KGHSH and LQKENI. DNA for the CDR3: TGTGCCAGCTCACCACCTTCAGCGGGAGGCCTCCAAGAGACCCAGTACTTC. Residues: CASSPPSAGGLQETQYF.

The sample holds many counts of this clonotype. The chain recombines TRBV12-5 with TRBJ2-1; 11 bases align to TRBD1. With 6 bases clipped from V and 6 bases from J, the junction kept 7 bases outside the gene matches. This CDR3 has 15 amino acids. Germline V gene data show CDR1 as LGHNT and CDR2 as FRNRAP. The CDR3 DNA reads as TGTGCTAGTGGCAGGGGACAGGGGGTAGGCAATGAGCAGTTCTTC. It specifies CASGRGQGVGNEQFF.

The table lists this clonotype with a few counts. The genes are TRBV20-1 and TRBJ2-7; 9 nucleotides agree with TRBD2. The ends lost 0 bases at V and 3 bases at J; junction bases unmatched: 6. The CDR3 contains 15 residues. The germline V gene has CDR1 DFQATT and CDR2 SNEGSKA (reference sequence). This CDR3 reads CSAREIAGVVYEQYF. The CDR3 DNA sequence: TGCAGTGCTAGAGAGATAGCGGGAGTGGTCTACGAGCAGTACTTC.

There are a few counts of this clonotype. CDR3 coding DNA: TGCAGCGTTAAGACAGGCCTAGCCTACGAGCAGTACTTC. Protein: CSVKTGLAYEQYF. The chain combines TRBV29-1 with TRBJ2-7, with D tentatively TRBD1 (6 bases). Germline V CDR1 and CDR2: SQVTM, ANQGSEA. The CDR3 covers 13 residues. Trimming left V 5 bases short and J 2 bases short, with 13 bases between.

The rearrangement links TRBV6-1 to TRBJ2-1; TRBD2 aligns across 7 bases. The V and J ends lost 4 bases and 9 bases, in that order; junction bases with no gene match: 9. Germline V lookup: CDR1 MNHNS, CDR2 SASEGT. This CDR3 contains 14 residues. CDR3 sequence reads: CASSVLTRGVEQFF. CDR3 DNA: TGTGCCAGCAGTGTCCTGACACGGGGGGTTGAGCAGTTCTTC.

The chain links TRBV7-2 to TRBJ2-7; 7 bases map to TRBD1. J was trimmed by 3 bases and V by 5 bases; bases with no gene match: 10. Germline loops: CDR1 SGHTA, CDR2 FQGNSA. There are 15 residues in the CDR3. The CDR3 loop is CASSPSGTDFYEQYF. In DNA form, the CDR3 reads TGTGCCAGCAGCCCCTCCGGGACAGACTTCTACGAGCAGTACTTC. The full variable domain, in which reference TRBV7-2 and TRBJ2-7 provide the parts outside the CDR3, is GAGVSQSPSNKVTEKGKDVELRCDPISGHTALYWYRQSLGQGLEFLIYFQGNSAPDKSGLPSDRFSAERTGGSVSTLTIQRTQQEDSAVYLCASSPSGTDFYEQYFGPGTRLTVT.

The V call is TRBV27, the J call TRBJ2-5; D is unresolved. Germline V gene sequence: CDR1 MNHEY, CDR2 SMNVEV (reference sequence). This CDR3 is 11 amino acids long. Trimming pared 6 bases from V and 5 bases from J, leaving 7 bases between. As DNA, the CDR3 is TGTGCCAGCAGAGGGCGGGAGACCCAGTACTTC. It yields the protein CASRGRETQYF.

This chain links TRBV19 with TRBJ1-2; a possible D gene is TRBD1 (6 bases). Germline V lookup: CDR1 LNHDA, CDR2 SQIVND (reference sequence). Trimming took 8 bases from V and 6 from J, leaving 7 bases between them. The CDR3 totals 10 residues. The CDR3 loop reads CASAGDGYTF. CDR3 nucleotide sequence: TGTGCCAGTGCAGGGGATGGCTACACCTTC.

The gene calls are TRBV7-3 and TRBJ1-1; D is uncertain. Germline V gene sequence: CDR1 SGHTA, CDR2 FQGTGA. Trimming shortened V by 0 bases and J by 6 bases, and 8 bases separated the two germline ends. The CDR3 totals 13 residues. Here the CDR3 reads CASSLTGSAEAFF. The CDR3 nucleotides are TGTGCCAGCAGCTTAACAGGTTCAGCTGAAGCTTTCTTT.

This chain joins TRBV6-5 and TRBJ2-5, with D possibly called TRBD1 or TRBD2 (6 bases each). Trimming pared 2 bases from V and 5 bases from J, leaving 12 bases between. The length of the CDR3 is 14 residues. CDR1 and CDR2 from the germline V gene are MNHEY and SVGAGI. CDR3 nucleotides: TGTGCCAGCAGTTACCTCCGGGGGCAGGAGACCCAGTACTTC. It yields the protein CASSYLRGQETQYF.

The rearrangement joins TRBV27 to TRBJ2-1; D not resolved. Germline loops: CDR1 MNHEY, CDR2 SMNVEV (reference sequence). The CDR3 runs 15 residues. V was trimmed by 8 bases and J by 0 bases, leaving 14 bases between them. In DNA form, the CDR3 reads TGTGCCAGCCTACTCCGATGGAGCTCCTACAATGAGCAGTTCTTC. Residues: CASLLRWSSYNEQFF.